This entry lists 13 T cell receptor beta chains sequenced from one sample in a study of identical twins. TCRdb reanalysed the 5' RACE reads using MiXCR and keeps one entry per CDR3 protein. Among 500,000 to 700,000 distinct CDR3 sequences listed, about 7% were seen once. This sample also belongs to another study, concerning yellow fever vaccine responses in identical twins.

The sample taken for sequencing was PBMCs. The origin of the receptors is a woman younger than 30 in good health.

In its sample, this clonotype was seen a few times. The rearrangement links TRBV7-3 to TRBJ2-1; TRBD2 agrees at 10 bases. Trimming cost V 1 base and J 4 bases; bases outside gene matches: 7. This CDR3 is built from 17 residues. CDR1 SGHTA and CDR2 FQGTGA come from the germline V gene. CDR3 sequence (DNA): TGTGCCAGCAGCTTAAAGGCTAGCGGGAGCAAATACAATGAGCAGTTCTTC. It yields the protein CASSLKASGSKYNEQFF. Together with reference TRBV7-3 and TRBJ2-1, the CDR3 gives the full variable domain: GAGVSQTPSNKVTEKGKYVELRCDPISGHTALYWYRQSLGQGPEFLIYFQGTGAADDSGLPNDRFFAVRPEGSVSTLKIQRTERGDSAVYLCASSLKASGSKYNEQFFGPGTRLTVL.

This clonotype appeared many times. The CDR3 DNA is TGTGCCAGCAGCTTAGGGGGCGGGGGGGCCCAAGACACAGATACGCAGTATTTT. The encoded protein is CASSLGGGGAQDTDTQYF. This rearrangement joins TRBV11-2 to TRBJ2-3; 9 bases are shared with TRBD2. The V and J ends lost 1 base and 2 bases, in that order; junction bases with no gene match: 10. The germline CDR1 and CDR2 sequences are SGHAT and FQNNGV. The CDR3 has 18 residues.

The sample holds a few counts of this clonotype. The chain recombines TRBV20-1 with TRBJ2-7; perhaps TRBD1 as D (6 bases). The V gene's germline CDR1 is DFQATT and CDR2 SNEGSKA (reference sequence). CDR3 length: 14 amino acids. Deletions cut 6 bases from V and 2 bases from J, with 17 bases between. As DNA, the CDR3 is TGCAGTGCCGCAATTTTGGACAGAACCTACGAGCAGTACTTC. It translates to CSAAILDRTYEQYF.

Written as DNA, the CDR3 is TGTGCCAGCAGTTTGGGGACAGGGAAGAAGACCCAGTACTTC. It translates to CASSLGTGKKTQYF. The chain has TRBV12-3 or TRBV12-4 and TRBJ2-5, with TRBD1 matching 9 bases. V lost 3 bases to trimming and J lost 6 bases; unmatched junction nucleotides: 5. The length of the CDR3 is 14 residues.

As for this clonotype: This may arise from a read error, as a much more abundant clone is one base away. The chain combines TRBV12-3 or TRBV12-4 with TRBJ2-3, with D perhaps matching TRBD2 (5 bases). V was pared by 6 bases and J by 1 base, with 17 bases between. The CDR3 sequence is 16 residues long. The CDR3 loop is CASRQTRVVGTDTQYF. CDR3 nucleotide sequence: TGTGCCAGCAGACAAACGCGGGTCGTTGGCACAGATACGCAGTATTTT.

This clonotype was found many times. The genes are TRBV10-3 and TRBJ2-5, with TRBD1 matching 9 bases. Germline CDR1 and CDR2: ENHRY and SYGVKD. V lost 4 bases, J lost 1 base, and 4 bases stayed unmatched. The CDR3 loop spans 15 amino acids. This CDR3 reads CAISGGDRAQETQYF. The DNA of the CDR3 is TGTGCCATCAGTGGAGGGGACAGGGCCCAAGAGACCCAGTACTTC.

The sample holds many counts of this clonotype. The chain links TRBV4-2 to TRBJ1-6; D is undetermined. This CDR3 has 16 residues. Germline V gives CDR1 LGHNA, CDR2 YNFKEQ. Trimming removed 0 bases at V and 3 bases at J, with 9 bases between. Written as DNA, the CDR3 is TGTGCCAGCAGCCAAGATTTAGAGTACTATAATTCACCCCTCCACTTT. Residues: CASSQDLEYYNSPLHF.

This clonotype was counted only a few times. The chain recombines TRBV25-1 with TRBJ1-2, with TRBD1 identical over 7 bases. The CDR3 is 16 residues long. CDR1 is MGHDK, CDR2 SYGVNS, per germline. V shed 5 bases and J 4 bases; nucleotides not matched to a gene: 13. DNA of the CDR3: TGTGCCAGCAGTCGAACCGGGACAGCAACCTTCTATGGCTACACCTTC. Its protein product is CASSRTGTATFYGYTF.

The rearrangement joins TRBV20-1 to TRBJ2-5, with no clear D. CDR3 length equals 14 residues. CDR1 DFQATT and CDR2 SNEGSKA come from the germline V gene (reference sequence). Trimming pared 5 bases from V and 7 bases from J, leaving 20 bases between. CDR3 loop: CSAHPRGLQRTQYF. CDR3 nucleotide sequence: TGCAGTGCTCACCCCCGAGGCCTTCAGAGGACCCAGTACTTC.

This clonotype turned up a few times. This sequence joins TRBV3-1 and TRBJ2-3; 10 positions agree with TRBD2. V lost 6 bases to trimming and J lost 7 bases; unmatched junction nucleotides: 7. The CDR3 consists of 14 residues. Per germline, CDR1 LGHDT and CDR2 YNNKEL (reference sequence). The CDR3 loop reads CASSPSSGGYTQYF. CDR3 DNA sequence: TGTGCCAGCAGTCCGTCTAGCGGGGGTTATACGCAGTATTTT.

Written as DNA, the CDR3 is TGTGCCAGCAGCGGTCCTAGCGGGTTGAGCTCCTACAATGAGCAGTTCTTC. Translation: CASSGPSGLSSYNEQFF. The chain links TRBV9 to TRBJ2-1; 8 positions match TRBD2. The CDR3 covers 17 residues. V shed 3 bases, J shed 0 bases, and the junction held 8 bases outside the gene matches. Germline CDR1 SGDLS, CDR2 YYNGEE. Looking up the rest from reference TRBV9 and TRBJ2-1 gives the full variable domain: DSGVTQTPKHLITATGQRVTLRCSPRSGDLSVYWYQQSLDQGLQFLIQYYNGEERAKGNILERFSAQQFPDLHSELNLSSLELGDSALYFCASSGPSGLSSYNEQFFGPGTRLTVL.

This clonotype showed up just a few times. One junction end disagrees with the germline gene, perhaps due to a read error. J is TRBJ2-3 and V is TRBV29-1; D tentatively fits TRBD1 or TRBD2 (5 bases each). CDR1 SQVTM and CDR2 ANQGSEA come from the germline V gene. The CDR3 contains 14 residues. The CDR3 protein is CNVVPGLRTDTQYF. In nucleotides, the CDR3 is TGCAACGTTGTTCCGGGGCTGAGAACAGATACGCAGTATTTT.

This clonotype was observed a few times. Written as DNA, the CDR3 is TGCAGCGCCTTCGGGAGCACAGATACGCAGTATTTT. This encodes CSAFGSTDTQYF. The V call is TRBV29-1, the J call TRBJ2-3, with D hard to call. The V and J ends lost 7 bases and 0 bases respectively, with 8 bases between them. The CDR3 is 12 amino acids. Per the germline V gene, CDR1 is SQVTM and CDR2 is ANQGSEA.